A selection of T cell receptor beta chains follows, all from one sample in a study of long-term antiretroviral therapy in people with HIV. Measured with immunoSEQ multiplex PCR; TCRdb has only the in-frame clones, and not every one. The table shows around 40,000 clones, with 86% occurring only once. Sample: unsorted PBMCs, taken just before starting antiretroviral therapy. All receptors come from a woman between 18 and 29 years old with HIV. The CDR3 runs from the conserved cysteine through the conserved F or W. The D gene is left open where the match is weak. Clone sizes are given selectively: once, few, many, or a class where the clone is expanded.

d_call | j_call | clone_size | v_call | cdr3_nt | cdr3_aa
- | TRBJ2-3 | - | TRBV5-1 | TGCGCCAGCAGATCGGGACGGAGCACAGATACGCAGTATTTT | CASRSGRSTDTQYF
- | TRBJ1-2 | - | TRBV7-2 | TGTGCCAGCAGCTTATTGTCTGGGGAGGATGGCTACACCTTC | CASSLLSGEDGYTF
- | TRBJ2-1 | - | TRBV15 | TGTGCCACCAGCAGAGATCTTGTTAGCGCAACAACCTACAATGAGCAGTTCTTC | CATSRDLVSATTYNEQFF
TRBD1 | TRBJ1-2 | - | TRBV7-9 | TGTGCCAGCAGCGGGACAGTTCTCTATGGCTACACCTTC | CASSGTVLYGYTF
- | TRBJ2-2 | - | TRBV9 | TGTGCCAGCAGCATACCCCAAGCGAGTTCGAACACCGGGGAGCTGTTTTTT | CASSIPQASSNTGELFF
- | TRBJ1-1 | once | TRBV9 | TGTGCCAGCAGCGTAGAAGGGTTGGGAAACACTGAAGCTTTCTTT | CASSVEGLGNTEAFF
TRBD2 | TRBJ2-1 | - | TRBV28 | TGTGCCAGCAGTCTTGGACTAGCGGGATTGAGCTCCTACAATGAGCAGTTCTTC | CASSLGLAGLSSYNEQFF
- | TRBJ1-5 | - | TRBV18 | TGTGCCAGCTCCCCTCGAGGAGGCGGGAGCAATCAGCCCCAGCATTTT | CASSPRGGGSNQPQHF
- | TRBJ1-1 | few | TRBV19 | TGTGCCAGTAGTATTGCAGGGACCTACACTGAAGCTTTCTTT | CASSIAGTYTEAFF
- | TRBJ1-1 | - | TRBV5-8 | TGTGCCAGCAGCTTACATCGATGGACTACGAACACTGAAGCTTTCTTT | CASSLHRWTTNTEAFF
- | TRBJ1-1 | - | TRBV18 | TGTGCCAGCTCACCACCGACTGGTCCGTACACTGAAGCTTTCTTT | CASSPPTGPYTEAFF